A single sample gave rise to the 17 T cell receptor beta chains below, sequenced in a study of patients and donors after allogeneic stem cell transplantation. TCRdb re-analysed the RT-PCR reads in MiXCR, keeping a single row per CDR3 protein. The sample has roughly 960,000 distinct CDR3 sequences, roughly 17% seen once; the top ten hold approximately 5.9%. The sequenced sample consisted of blood, either unsorted or a sorted T cell fraction (not recorded which). The receptor source for this set is a human donor who was either an allogeneic HSCT recipient or a stem cell or donor lymphocyte infusion donor (not recorded which). It is not recorded whose cells these are; they may come from a transplant donor.

The CDR3 nucleotides are TGTGCCAGCAGCTTGGGCGACCAGGGAGAAGGTCCTCATAATGAAAAACTGTTTTTT. This translates into CASSLGDQGEGPHNEKLFF. The gene calls are TRBV5-4 and TRBJ1-4; possible D gene TRBD1, 5 bases. Germline loops: CDR1 SGHNT, CDR2 YYREEE (reference sequence). There are 19 residues in the CDR3. V dropped 0 bases and J dropped 4 bases, with 22 bases sitting between them. Based on the CDR3 plus reference TRBV5-4 and TRBJ1-4, the full variable domain is ETGVTQSPTHLIKTRGQQVTLRCSSQSGHNTVSWYQQALGQGPQFIFQYYREEENGRGNFPPRFSGLQFPNYSSELNVNALELDDSALYLCASSLGDQGEGPHNEKLFFGSGTQLSVL.

The chain joins TRBV6-4 to TRBJ2-3; tentative D call: TRBD1 (6 bases). V was pared by 4 bases and J by 1 base, with 15 bases between. CDR1 and CDR2 from the germline V gene are MRHNA and SNTAGT. CDR3 size: 16 residues. The CDR3 loop is CASSGSGDDGTDTQYF. The CDR3 bases are TGTGCCAGCAGTGGCTCAGGGGATGACGGCACAGATACGCAGTATTTT.

The V gene is TRBV29-1, the J gene TRBJ2-1; either TRBD1 or TRBD2 may supply D (6 bases each). This CDR3 has 14 amino acids. The germline CDR1 and CDR2 sequences are SQVTM and ANQGSEA. V was pared by 1 base and J by 15 bases, with 22 bases between. CDR3 sequence (DNA): TGCAGCGTTGAAGCCGGCAGGCGGGACAATCCCCCGTTCTTC. Translating gives CSVEAGRRDNPPFF.

The chain carries TRBV6-1 and TRBJ2-5; D gene unclear. CDR1 is MNHNS, CDR2 SASEGT, per germline. The V end lost 1 base, the J end lost 1 base, and 7 bases lay between the germline ends. The CDR3 covers 14 residues. CDR3 amino acids: CASSEVGSQETQYF. The DNA for the CDR3 is TGTGCCAGCAGTGAAGTGGGCTCCCAAGAGACCCAGTACTTC.

This clonotype was seen ten or more times. The gene calls are TRBV12-3 or TRBV12-4 and TRBJ2-7; 14 bases agree with TRBD2. The CDR3 loop spans 14 amino acids. J gave up 5 bases and V 6 bases, and 3 bases lay outside the gene matches. The CDR3 sequence: CASSLGLAGDEQYF. The CDR3 DNA sequence: TGTGCCAGCAGCTTGGGACTAGCGGGAGACGAGCAGTACTTC.

This chain uses TRBV7-8 with TRBJ2-7, with 8 bases fitting TRBD1. Losses at the gene ends were 5 bases for V and 5 bases for J; bases not matched to a gene: 8. The CDR3 has 14 amino acids. The V gene's germline CDR1 is SGHVS and CDR2 FQNEAQ. CDR3 in DNA: TGTGCCAGCAGCCCTTGGGACAGGCCGGACGAGCAGTACTTC. Translating gives CASSPWDRPDEQYF.

This clonotype turned up a few times. The chain employs TRBV7-9 and TRBJ2-2; possibly TRBD1 or TRBD2 for D (6 bases each). The CDR3 is 14 amino acids. Looked up from germline, CDR1 is SEHNR and CDR2 is FQNEAQ (reference sequence). V was shortened by 8 bases and J by 6 bases, with 16 bases between the two germline ends. The CDR3 loop reads CASRGQIRPGELFF. CDR3 nucleotide sequence: TGTGCCAGCCGGGGGCAGATCCGCCCCGGGGAGCTGTTTTTT.

This chain joins TRBV5-1 and TRBJ2-6; D is ambiguous. CDR1 is SGHRS, CDR2 YFSETQ, per germline. CDR3 length: 15 residues. Trimming stripped 2 bases from V and 2 bases from J, with 8 bases between. The CDR3 DNA reads TGCGCCAGCAGCTTCTACCAGCCTGGGGCCAACGTCCTGACTTTC. Its protein product is CASSFYQPGANVLTF.

The V and J genes are TRBV4-3 and TRBJ1-4; D remains ambiguous. Germline CDR1 and CDR2: LGHNA and YSLEER. The CDR3 contains 17 residues. The V end lost 1 base, the J end lost 4 bases, and 16 bases lay between the germline ends. The CDR3 sequence: CASSQGGPSAFNEKLFF. CDR3 in DNA: TGCGCCAGCAGCCAAGGTGGGCCTTCGGCCTTTAATGAAAAACTGTTTTTT.

This clonotype was counted a few times. CDR3 coding DNA: TGTGCCACCAGTGATTTGACTGGTGAGACGGCTGGCTACACCTTC. Translation: CATSDLTGETAGYTF. The chain links TRBV24-1 to TRBJ1-2; no definite D call. CDR1 and CDR2 from the germline V gene are KGHDR and SFDVKD. Trimming took off 0 bases at V and 7 bases at J, with 14 bases between the two ends. The CDR3 sequence is 15 residues long.

The chain carries TRBV5-1 and TRBJ1-1; D is unresolved. Deletions cut 7 bases from V and 3 bases from J, with 13 bases between. There are 13 residues in the CDR3. Germline V lookup: CDR1 SGHRS, CDR2 YFSETQ. Here the CDR3 DNA reads TGCGCCAGCGGGGAGGGAATGGACACTGAAGCTTTCTTT. Residues: CASGEGMDTEAFF.

This clonotype showed up just a few times. The rearrangement uses TRBV12-3 or TRBV12-4 and TRBJ1-4; D perhaps matches TRBD1 (5 bases). The CDR3 has 15 amino acids. The V and J ends lost 5 bases and 6 bases respectively, with 16 bases between them. CDR3: CASSARDPGDEKLFF. CDR3 sequence (DNA): TGTGCCAGCAGTGCCCGGGACCCGGGAGATGAAAAACTGTTTTTT.

This clonotype was detected a few times. The chain recombines TRBV5-1 with TRBJ2-7, with TRBD2 identical over 8 bases. The V segment lost 0 bases and the J segment 3 bases; nucleotides outside the gene matches: 5. The CDR3 sequence is 15 residues long. In germline, CDR1 is SGHRS, CDR2 YFSETQ. The CDR3 DNA sequence: TGCGCCAGCAGCTTGGCGGCGGGGACTAGCTACGAGCAGTACTTC. This gives the protein CASSLAAGTSYEQYF.

The V and J genes are TRBV5-1 and TRBJ2-4; 7 nucleotides align to TRBD2. V trimming: 0 bases; J trimming: 1 base; junction bases outside the gene matches: 13. Germline V gives CDR1 SGHRS, CDR2 YFSETQ. The CDR3 consists of 19 residues. CDR3 sequence (DNA): TGCGCCAGCAGCTTGGCCCTGGGGGAGGGAAGATTGGCCAAAAACATTCAGTACTTC. Translation: CASSLALGEGRLAKNIQYF.

The V gene is TRBV7-9, the J gene TRBJ2-5, with 7 bases identical to TRBD2. V trimming: 1 base; J trimming: 12 bases; junction bases outside the gene matches: 5. This CDR3 region has 12 residues. Germline V gives CDR1 SEHNR, CDR2 FQNEAQ (reference sequence). Here the CDR3 reads CASSLVTSVKYF. In DNA form, the CDR3 reads TGTGCCAGCAGCTTAGTAACTAGCGTAAAGTACTTC.

This clonotype showed up just once. The chain links TRBV20-1 to TRBJ2-5; 14 positions agree with TRBD2. The CDR3 totals 19 residues. Germline V gene data show CDR1 as DFQATT and CDR2 as SNEGSKA (reference sequence). V shed 1 base, J shed 2 bases, and the junction held 12 bases outside the gene matches. As DNA, the CDR3 is TGCAGTGCTAGAGTTATACCGGGACTAGCGGGAGACATGCAAGAGACCCAGTACTTC. Amino acids: CSARVIPGLAGDMQETQYF.

This sequence joins TRBV14 and TRBJ1-5; D remains unclear. CDR3 length: 15 residues. V lost 2 bases and J 0 bases, leaving 8 bases between the germline ends. CDR1 and CDR2 from the germline V gene are SGHDN and FVKESK. The CDR3 region is CASSQWAYSNQPQHF. CDR3 sequence (DNA): TGTGCCAGCAGCCAATGGGCCTATAGCAATCAGCCCCAGCATTTT.